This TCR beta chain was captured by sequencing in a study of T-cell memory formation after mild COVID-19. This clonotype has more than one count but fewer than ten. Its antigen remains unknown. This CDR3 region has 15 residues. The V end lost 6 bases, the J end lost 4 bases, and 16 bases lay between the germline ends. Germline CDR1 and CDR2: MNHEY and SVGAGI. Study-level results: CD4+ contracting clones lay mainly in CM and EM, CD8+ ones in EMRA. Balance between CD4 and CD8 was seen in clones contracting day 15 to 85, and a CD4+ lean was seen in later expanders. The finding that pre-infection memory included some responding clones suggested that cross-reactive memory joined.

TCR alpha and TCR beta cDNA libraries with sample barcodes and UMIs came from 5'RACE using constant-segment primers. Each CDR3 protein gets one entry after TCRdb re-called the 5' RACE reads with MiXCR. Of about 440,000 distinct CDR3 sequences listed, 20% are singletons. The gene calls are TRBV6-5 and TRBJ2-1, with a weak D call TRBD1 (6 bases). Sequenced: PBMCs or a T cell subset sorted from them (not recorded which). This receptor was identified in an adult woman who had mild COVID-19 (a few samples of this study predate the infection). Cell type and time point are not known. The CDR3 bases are TGTGCCAGCAGCTCCGGTCCGAGGGGGTACAATGAGCAGTTCTTC. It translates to CASSSGPRGYNEQFF.